Listed below are T cell receptor beta chains from one sample, sequenced in a study of shared clonotypes between healthy human individuals. Measured with immunoSEQ multiplex PCR; TCRdb has only the in-frame clones, and not every one. Counted here are over a million clones, around 97% occurring once; the ten biggest clones make up approximately 1.1%. Sequencing was performed on naive CD4+ T cells sorted from blood. The receptor source for this set is a man younger than 40 in good health. Both conserved end residues are part of each CDR3. Each record gives: clone size, J gene, D gene, V gene, CDR3 length, CDR3 DNA, CDR3 protein. D genes are given only for firm matches. Where a row states a size, it is once, few, many or the class of an expanded clone; other rows omit it.

size: -
J: TRBJ2-7
D: TRBD1
V: TRBV13
length: 14
DNA: TGTGCCAGCAGTTTTTGGACAGGGGTAGGCGAGCAGTACTTC
CDR3: CASSFWTGVGEQYF

size: -
J: TRBJ2-3
D: -
V: TRBV7-9
length: 15
DNA: TGTGCCAGCAGCTTAGACACCCAGAGCACAGATACGCAGTATTTT
CDR3: CASSLDTQSTDTQYF

size: -
J: TRBJ2-3
D: TRBD1
V: TRBV27
length: 14
DNA: TGTGCCAGCAGTTTCAAGACAGGGACAGATACGCAGTATTTT
CDR3: CASSFKTGTDTQYF

size: -
J: TRBJ2-1
D: TRBD2
V: TRBV11-2
length: 16
DNA: TGTGCCAGCAGCTTACTAAGACTAGCGGGTTACAATGAGCAGTTCTTC
CDR3: CASSLLRLAGYNEQFF

size: -
J: TRBJ2-7
D: -
V: TRBV5-1
length: 16
DNA: TGCGCCAGCAGCTTGGTCGGGCGGACCGGTGGGAGCGAGCAGTACTTC
CDR3: CASSLVGRTGGSEQYF

size: -
J: TRBJ2-1
D: TRBD1
V: TRBV2
length: 13
DNA: TGTGCCAGCAACGGACAGGGGGCAGGGGAGCAGTTCTTC
CDR3: CASNGQGAGEQFF

size: -
J: TRBJ1-5
D: TRBD1
V: TRBV29-1
length: 13
DNA: TGCAGCGTTCTAGACAGGGTAGGGCAGCCCCAGCATTTT
CDR3: CSVLDRVGQPQHF

size: -
J: TRBJ2-7
D: TRBD1
V: TRBV9
length: 16
DNA: TGTGCCAGCAGCGTAGCTCCGGGACAGGGCTACGACGAGCAGTACTTC
CDR3: CASSVAPGQGYDEQYF

size: once
J: TRBJ2-6
D: TRBD1
V: TRBV5-1
length: 21
DNA: TGCGCCAGCAGCTTGACGCGGCGACAGGGAGCACTTAGCTCTGGGGCCAACGTCCTGACTTTC
CDR3: CASSLTRRQGALSSGANVLTF

size: -
J: TRBJ1-4
D: -
V: TRBV5-6
length: 15
DNA: TGTGCCAGCAGAACCCGAGGGCCCGGGGACGAAAAACTGTTTTTT
CDR3: CASRTRGPGDEKLFF

size: -
J: TRBJ2-1
D: -
V: TRBV15
length: 18
DNA: TGTGCCACCAGCAGAAAGGGGCCAGAACCTCGGCTATACAATGAGCAGTTCTTC
CDR3: CATSRKGPEPRLYNEQFF

size: -
J: TRBJ2-2
D: -
V: TRBV15
length: 13
DNA: TGTGCCACCAGCAACCCCGGAACCGGGGAGCTGTTTTTT
CDR3: CATSNPGTGELFF

size: -
J: TRBJ1-1
D: -
V: TRBV4-3
length: 15
DNA: TGCGCCAGCAGCCAAGGAGGCCCAGAGAACACTGAAGCTTTCTTT
CDR3: CASSQGGPENTEAFF

size: -
J: TRBJ2-2
D: TRBD1
V: TRBV2
length: 14
DNA: TGTGCCAGCAGCCGGGACAGCCCCACCGGGGAGCTGTTTTTT
CDR3: CASSRDSPTGELFF

size: -
J: TRBJ2-1
D: TRBD2
V: TRBV5-4
length: 15
DNA: TGTGCCAGCAGCTCCCGCCTGCGGGAGGGCAATGAGCAGTTCTTC
CDR3: CASSSRLREGNEQFF

size: -
J: TRBJ2-2
D: -
V: TRBV7-8
length: 16
DNA: TGTGCCAGCAGCTTAACCCGAGCGGAAAATACCGGGGAGCTGTTTTTT
CDR3: CASSLTRAENTGELFF

size: -
J: TRBJ2-4
D: TRBD2
V: TRBV10-1
length: 16
DNA: TGCGCCAGCAGTGGAGGACTAGCGGGAGGGAAAAACATTCAGTACTTC
CDR3: CASSGGLAGGKNIQYF

size: -
J: TRBJ1-2
D: -
V: TRBV5-4
length: 14
DNA: TGTGCCAGCAGCTTGGGGGGGATGAACCATGGCTACACCTTC
CDR3: CASSLGGMNHGYTF

size: -
J: TRBJ2-5
D: -
V: TRBV5-4
length: 14
DNA: TGTGCCAGCAGCTCAACGGGGGAACAAGAGACCCAGTACTTC
CDR3: CASSSTGEQETQYF

size: -
J: TRBJ1-4
D: -
V: TRBV25-1
length: 14
DNA: TGTGCCAGCAGTGATTGGGGTTTAGGTGAAAAACTGTTTTTT
CDR3: CASSDWGLGEKLFF

size: -
J: TRBJ2-2
D: -
V: TRBV5-8
length: 13
DNA: TGTGCCAGCAGCTTGTTCAGAACCGGGGAGCTGTTTTTT
CDR3: CASSLFRTGELFF

size: -
J: TRBJ2-2
D: -
V: TRBV30
length: 12
DNA: TGTGCCTGGAGCGGGAACACCGGGGAGCTGTTTTTT
CDR3: CAWSGNTGELFF

size: -
J: TRBJ1-2
D: -
V: TRBV28
length: 11
DNA: TGTGCCAGCAGTTTAATGCGTGGCTACACCTTC
CDR3: CASSLMRGYTF

size: -
J: TRBJ1-1
D: -
V: TRBV5-1
length: 15
DNA: TGCGCCAGCAGCTCTCAGGGAGGTCGGGACACTGAAGCTTTCTTT
CDR3: CASSSQGGRDTEAFF

size: -
J: TRBJ1-2
D: -
V: TRBV6-4
length: 13
DNA: TGTGCCAGCAGTTTTGGGGACATATATGGCTACACCTTC
CDR3: CASSFGDIYGYTF

size: -
J: TRBJ2-7
D: -
V: TRBV27
length: 16
DNA: TGTGCCAGCAGTTTATACGGGGGCGGGGGATCGTACGAGCAGTACTTC
CDR3: CASSLYGGGGSYEQYF

size: -
J: TRBJ2-3
D: -
V: TRBV7-9
length: 19
DNA: TGTGCCAGCAGCTTAGATCGAAGGGGCGGGCGACATAGCACAGATACGCAGTATTTT
CDR3: CASSLDRRGGRHSTDTQYF

size: -
J: TRBJ1-1
D: -
V: TRBV10-1
length: 13
DNA: TGCGCCAGCAGTGAGTCCCGGGACGGTGAAGCTTTCTTT
CDR3: CASSESRDGEAFF

size: -
J: TRBJ2-2
D: -
V: TRBV27
length: 13
DNA: TGTGCCAGCAGTTCGATGTTTGCCGGGGAGCTGTTTTTT
CDR3: CASSSMFAGELFF

size: -
J: TRBJ2-7
D: TRBD2
V: TRBV29-1
length: 15
DNA: TGCAGCGTTGTGCTGAGCGGGAGGGGTTGGAGCGAGCAGTACTTC
CDR3: CSVVLSGRGWSEQYF

size: -
J: TRBJ2-1
D: TRBD1
V: TRBV7-2
length: 15
DNA: TGTGCCAGCAGCCCGACAGGGGACTCCTACAATGAGCAGTTCTTC
CDR3: CASSPTGDSYNEQFF

size: once
J: TRBJ2-5
D: TRBD1
V: TRBV18
length: 15
DNA: TGTGCCAGCTCAAACTACAAGGGGGCAGAAGAGACCCAGTACTTC
CDR3: CASSNYKGAEETQYF

size: once
J: TRBJ2-2
D: TRBD2
V: TRBV18
length: 15
DNA: TGTGCCAGCTCACTTTCGACTAGCGGCACCGGGGAGCTGTTTTTT
CDR3: CASSLSTSGTGELFF

size: -
J: TRBJ2-5
D: -
V: TRBV10-3
length: 14
DNA: TGTGCCATCAGTGAGACGCAGGGGACTGAGACCCAGTACTTC
CDR3: CAISETQGTETQYF

size: -
J: TRBJ1-1
D: -
V: TRBV9
length: 15
DNA: TGTGCCAGCAGCGTAGGTCTACACGAGAACACTGAAGCTTTCTTT
CDR3: CASSVGLHENTEAFF

size: -
J: TRBJ2-1
D: TRBD2
V: TRBV20-1
length: 11
DNA: TGCAGTGCTAGGGGTAGCGGGAGTGCATTCTTC
CDR3: CSARGSGSAFF

size: -
J: TRBJ2-7
D: TRBD1
V: TRBV28
length: 16
DNA: TGTGCCAGCAGTTTATTATCAGGGGGATCCCTTGACGAGCAGTACTTC
CDR3: CASSLLSGGSLDEQYF

size: -
J: TRBJ1-2
D: -
V: TRBV5-4
length: 15
DNA: TGTGCCAGCAGCTCTCCAGGGGATCCTCTCTATGGCTACACCTTC
CDR3: CASSSPGDPLYGYTF

size: once
J: TRBJ2-1
D: -
V: TRBV29-1
length: 14
DNA: TGCAGCTGCGGACGGAGACTAGGTGGAAATGAGCAGTTCTTC
CDR3: CSCGRRLGGNEQFF